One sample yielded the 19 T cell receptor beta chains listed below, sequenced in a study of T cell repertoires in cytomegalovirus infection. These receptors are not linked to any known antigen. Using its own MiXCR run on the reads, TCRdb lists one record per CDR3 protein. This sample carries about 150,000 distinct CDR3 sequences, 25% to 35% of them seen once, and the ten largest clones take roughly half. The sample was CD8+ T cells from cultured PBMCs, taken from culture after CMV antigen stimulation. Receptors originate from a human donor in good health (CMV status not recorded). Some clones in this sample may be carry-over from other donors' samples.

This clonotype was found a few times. The CDR3 sequence is CASSLASVTVYGYTF. In DNA form, the CDR3 reads TGTGCCAGCAGCTTAGCCAGTGTAACTGTCTATGGCTACACCTTC. The chain has TRBV7-9 and TRBJ1-2; unclear D gene. The V end lost 0 bases, the J end lost 4 bases, and 12 bases lay between the germline ends. This CDR3 spans 15 amino acids. In germline, CDR1 is SEHNR, CDR2 FQNEAQ (reference sequence).

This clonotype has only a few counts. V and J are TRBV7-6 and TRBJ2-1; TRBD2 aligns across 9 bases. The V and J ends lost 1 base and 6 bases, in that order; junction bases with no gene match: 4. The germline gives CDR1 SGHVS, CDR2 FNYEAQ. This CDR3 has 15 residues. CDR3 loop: CASSLVAGDANEQFF. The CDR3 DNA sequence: TGTGCCAGCAGCTTAGTAGCGGGGGATGCCAATGAGCAGTTCTTC.

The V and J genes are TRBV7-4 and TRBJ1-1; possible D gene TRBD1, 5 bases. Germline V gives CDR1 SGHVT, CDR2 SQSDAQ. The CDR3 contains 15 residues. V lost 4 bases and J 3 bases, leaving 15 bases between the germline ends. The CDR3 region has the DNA TGTGCCAGCAGCTCCTATCGGGGGGGGTACACTGAAGCTTTCTTT. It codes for CASSSYRGGYTEAFF.

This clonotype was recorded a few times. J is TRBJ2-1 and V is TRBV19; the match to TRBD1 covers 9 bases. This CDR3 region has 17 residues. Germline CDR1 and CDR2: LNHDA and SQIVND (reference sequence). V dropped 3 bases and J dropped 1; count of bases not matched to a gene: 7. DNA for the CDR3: TGTGCCAGTAGTATGATGTCTGGACAGGGGTCCTACAATGAGCAGTTCTTC. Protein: CASSMMSGQGSYNEQFF.

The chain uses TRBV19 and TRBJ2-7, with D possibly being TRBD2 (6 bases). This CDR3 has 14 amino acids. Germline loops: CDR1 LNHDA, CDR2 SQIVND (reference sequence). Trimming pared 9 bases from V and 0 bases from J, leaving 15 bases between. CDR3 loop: CASRPGTSSYEQYF. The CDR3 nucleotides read TGTGCCAGCCGACCCGGGACTTCCTCCTACGAGCAGTACTTC.

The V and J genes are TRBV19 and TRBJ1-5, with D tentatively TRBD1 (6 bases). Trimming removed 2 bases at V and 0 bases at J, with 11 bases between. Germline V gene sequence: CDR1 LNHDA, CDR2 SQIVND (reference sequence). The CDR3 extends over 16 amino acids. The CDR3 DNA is TGTGCCAGTAGTATAAGGACAGAACTTAGCAATCAGCCCCAGCATTTT. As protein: CASSIRTELSNQPQHF.

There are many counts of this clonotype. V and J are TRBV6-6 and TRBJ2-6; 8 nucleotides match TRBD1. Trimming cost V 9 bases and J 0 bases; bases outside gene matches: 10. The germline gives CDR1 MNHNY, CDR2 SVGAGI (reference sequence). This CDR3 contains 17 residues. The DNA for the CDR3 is TGTGCCAGTAAACCGGGACAGGAACTCTCTGGGGCCAACGTCCTGACTTTC. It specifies CASKPGQELSGANVLTF.

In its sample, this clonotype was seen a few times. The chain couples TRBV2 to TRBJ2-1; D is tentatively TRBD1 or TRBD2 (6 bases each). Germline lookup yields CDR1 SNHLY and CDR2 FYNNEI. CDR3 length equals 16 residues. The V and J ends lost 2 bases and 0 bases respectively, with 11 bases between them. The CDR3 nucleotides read TGTGCCAGCAGTGAAAGGGGGGCGAGCTCCTACAATGAGCAGTTCTTC. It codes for CASSERGASSYNEQFF.

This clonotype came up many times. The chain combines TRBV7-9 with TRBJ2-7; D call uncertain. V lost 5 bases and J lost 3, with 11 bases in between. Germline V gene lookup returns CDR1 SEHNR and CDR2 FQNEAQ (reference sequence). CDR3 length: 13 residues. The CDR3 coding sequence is TGTGCCAGCAGCACGCAGAGCTTCTACGAGCAGTACTTC. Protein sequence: CASSTQSFYEQYF.

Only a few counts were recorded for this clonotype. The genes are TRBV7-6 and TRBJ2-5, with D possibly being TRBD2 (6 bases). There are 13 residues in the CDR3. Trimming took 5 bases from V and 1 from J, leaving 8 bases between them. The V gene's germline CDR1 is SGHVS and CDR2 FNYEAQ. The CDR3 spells CASSAGLQETQYF. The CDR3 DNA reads TGTGCCAGCAGCGCGGGACTCCAAGAGACCCAGTACTTC. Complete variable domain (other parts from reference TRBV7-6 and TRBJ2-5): GAGVSQSPRYKVTKRGQDVALRCDPISGHVSLYWYRQALGQGPEFLTYFNYEAQQDKSGLPNDRFSAERPEGSISTLTIQRTEQRDSAMYRCASSAGLQETQYFGPGTRLLVL.

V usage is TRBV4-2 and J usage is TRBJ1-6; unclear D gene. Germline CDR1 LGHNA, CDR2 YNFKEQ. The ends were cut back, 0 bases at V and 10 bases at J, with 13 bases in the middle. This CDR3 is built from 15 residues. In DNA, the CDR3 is TGTGCCAGCAGCCAAGAGGGCGACCTGGGGTCACCCCTCCACTTT. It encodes CASSQEGDLGSPLHF.

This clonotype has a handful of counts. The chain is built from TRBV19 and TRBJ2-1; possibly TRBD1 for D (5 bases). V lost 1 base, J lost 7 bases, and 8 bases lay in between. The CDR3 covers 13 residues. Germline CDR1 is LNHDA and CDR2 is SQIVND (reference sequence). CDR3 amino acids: CASSIGGLNEQFF. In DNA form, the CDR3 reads TGTGCCAGTAGTATAGGGGGCCTAAATGAGCAGTTCTTC.

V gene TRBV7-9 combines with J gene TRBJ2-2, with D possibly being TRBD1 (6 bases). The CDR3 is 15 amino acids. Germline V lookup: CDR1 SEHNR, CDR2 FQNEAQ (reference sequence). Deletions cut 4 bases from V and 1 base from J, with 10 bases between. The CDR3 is CASSSGTLNTGELFF. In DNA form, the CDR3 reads TGTGCCAGCAGCTCCGGGACATTGAACACCGGGGAGCTGTTTTTT.

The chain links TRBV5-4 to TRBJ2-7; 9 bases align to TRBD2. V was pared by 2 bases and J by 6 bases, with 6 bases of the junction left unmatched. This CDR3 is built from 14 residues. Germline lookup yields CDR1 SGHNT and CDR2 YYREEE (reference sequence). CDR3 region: CASSFVAGAGEQYF. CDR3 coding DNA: TGTGCCAGCAGCTTCGTAGCGGGGGCCGGCGAGCAGTACTTC.

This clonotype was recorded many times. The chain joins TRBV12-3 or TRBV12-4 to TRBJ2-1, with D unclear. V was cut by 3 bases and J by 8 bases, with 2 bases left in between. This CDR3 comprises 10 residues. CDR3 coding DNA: TGTGCCAGCAGTTTGGATGAGCAGTTCTTC. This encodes CASSLDEQFF.

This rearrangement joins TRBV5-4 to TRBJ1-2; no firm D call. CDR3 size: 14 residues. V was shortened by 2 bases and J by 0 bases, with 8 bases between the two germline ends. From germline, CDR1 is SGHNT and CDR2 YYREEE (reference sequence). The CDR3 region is CASSLSASNYGYTF. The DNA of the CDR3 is TGTGCCAGCAGCTTAAGCGCATCTAACTATGGCTACACCTTC.

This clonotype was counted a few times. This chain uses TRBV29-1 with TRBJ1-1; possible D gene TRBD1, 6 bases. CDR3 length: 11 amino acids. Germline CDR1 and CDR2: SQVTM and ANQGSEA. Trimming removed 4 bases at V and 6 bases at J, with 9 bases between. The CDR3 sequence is CSVVWGPEAFF. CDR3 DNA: TGCAGCGTTGTCTGGGGGCCTGAAGCTTTCTTT.

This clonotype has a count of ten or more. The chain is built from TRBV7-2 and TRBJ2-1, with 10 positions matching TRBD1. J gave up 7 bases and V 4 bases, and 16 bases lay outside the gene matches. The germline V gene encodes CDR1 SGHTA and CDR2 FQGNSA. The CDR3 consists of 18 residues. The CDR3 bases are TGTGCCAGCAGCTACACCGCAAGAACCGGGACAGGGGTGAATGAGCAGTTCTTC. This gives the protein CASSYTARTGTGVNEQFF. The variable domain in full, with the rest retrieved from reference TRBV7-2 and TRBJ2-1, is GAGVSQSPSNKVTEKGKDVELRCDPISGHTALYWYRQSLGQGLEFLIYFQGNSAPDKSGLPSDRFSAERTGGSVSTLTIQRTQQEDSAVYLCASSYTARTGTGVNEQFFGPGTRLTVL.

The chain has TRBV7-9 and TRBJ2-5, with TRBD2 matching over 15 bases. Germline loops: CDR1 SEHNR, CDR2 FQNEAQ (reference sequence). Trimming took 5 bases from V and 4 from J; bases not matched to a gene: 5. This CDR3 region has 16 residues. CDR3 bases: TGTGCCAGCAGCCAGGGACTAGCGGGGGGCGGAGAGACCCAGTACTTC. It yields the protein CASSQGLAGGGETQYF.